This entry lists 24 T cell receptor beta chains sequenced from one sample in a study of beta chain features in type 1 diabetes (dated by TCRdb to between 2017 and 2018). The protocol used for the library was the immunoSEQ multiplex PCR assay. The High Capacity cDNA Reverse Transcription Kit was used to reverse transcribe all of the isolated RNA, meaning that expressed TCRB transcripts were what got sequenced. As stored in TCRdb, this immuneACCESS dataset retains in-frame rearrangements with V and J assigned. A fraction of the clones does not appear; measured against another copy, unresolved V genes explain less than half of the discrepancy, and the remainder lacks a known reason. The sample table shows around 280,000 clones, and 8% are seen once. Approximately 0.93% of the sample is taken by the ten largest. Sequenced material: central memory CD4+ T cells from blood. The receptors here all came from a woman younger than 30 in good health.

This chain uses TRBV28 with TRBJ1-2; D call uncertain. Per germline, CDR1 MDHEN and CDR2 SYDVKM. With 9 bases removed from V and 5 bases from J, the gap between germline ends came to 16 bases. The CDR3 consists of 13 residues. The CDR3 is CASLTGVRYGYTF. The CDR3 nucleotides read TGTGCCAGTCTCACCGGGGTCCGGTATGGCTACACCTTC.

The chain's CDR3 is CASSTRSAGLFAGGPDTQYF. DNA of the CDR3: TGTGCCAGCAGTACCCGAAGCGCCGGGTTATTTGCGGGGGGACCAGATACGCAGTATTTT. The rearrangement uses TRBV2 and TRBJ2-3; 8 positions match TRBD2. The germline gives CDR1 SNHLY, CDR2 FYNNEI. Unmatched junction bases numbered 23, after V lost 5 bases and J lost 4 bases. This CDR3 is 20 amino acids long.

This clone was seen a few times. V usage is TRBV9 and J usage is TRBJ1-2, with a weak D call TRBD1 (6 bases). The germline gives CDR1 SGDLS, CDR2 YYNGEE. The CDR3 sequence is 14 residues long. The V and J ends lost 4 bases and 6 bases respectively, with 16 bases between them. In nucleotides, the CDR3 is TGTGCCAGCAGCCCGGGGGCAGGGTCGGATGGCTACACCTTC. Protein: CASSPGAGSDGYTF. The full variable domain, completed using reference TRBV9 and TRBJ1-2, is DSGVTQTPKHLITATGQRVTLRCSPRSGDLSVYWYQQSLDQGLQFLIQYYNGEERAKGNILERFSAQQFPDLHSELNLSSLELGDSALYFCASSPGAGSDGYTFGSGTRLTVV.

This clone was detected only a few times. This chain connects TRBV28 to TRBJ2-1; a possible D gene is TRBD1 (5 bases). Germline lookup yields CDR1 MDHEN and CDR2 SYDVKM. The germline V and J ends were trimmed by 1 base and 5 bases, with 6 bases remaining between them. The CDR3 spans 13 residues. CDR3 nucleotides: TGTGCCAGCAGTTTATACAGGAACAATGAGCAGTTCTTC. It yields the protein CASSLYRNNEQFF.

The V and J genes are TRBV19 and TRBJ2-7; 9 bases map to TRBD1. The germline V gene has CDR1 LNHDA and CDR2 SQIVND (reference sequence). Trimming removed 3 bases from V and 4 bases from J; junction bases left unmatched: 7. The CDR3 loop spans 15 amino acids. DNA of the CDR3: TGTGCCAGTAGTATCCAAGGGGACAGGGTTTACGAGCAGTACTTC. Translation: CASSIQGDRVYEQYF.

The CDR3, as DNA: TGTGCCAGCAGCTTACGGACAGGGGGCAGGACCGGGGAGCTGTTTTTT. This gives the protein CASSLRTGGRTGELFF. V gene TRBV7-2 combines with J gene TRBJ2-2, with 11 nucleotides matching TRBD1. The trim removed 2 bases at V and 5 bases at J, leaving 4 bases unmatched. This CDR3 region has 16 residues. Germline V gene data show CDR1 as SGHTA and CDR2 as FQGNSA.

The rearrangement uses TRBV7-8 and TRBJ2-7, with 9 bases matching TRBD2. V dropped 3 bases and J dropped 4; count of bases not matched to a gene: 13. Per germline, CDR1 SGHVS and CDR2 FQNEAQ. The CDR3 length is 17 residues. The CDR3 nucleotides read TGTGCCAGCAGCTTTATGGCTCGTGCGGGAGGGAGGTACGAGCAGTACTTC. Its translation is CASSFMARAGGRYEQYF.

CDR3 coding DNA: TGTGCCAGCAGGGGACAGGGGAGAGATACGCAGTATTTT. The encoded protein is CASRGQGRDTQYF. The V and J genes are TRBV14 and TRBJ2-3; 10 positions match TRBD1. CDR1 and CDR2 from the germline V gene are SGHDN and FVKESK. Trimming removed 6 bases from V and 5 bases from J; junction bases left unmatched: 2. This CDR3 comprises 13 residues.

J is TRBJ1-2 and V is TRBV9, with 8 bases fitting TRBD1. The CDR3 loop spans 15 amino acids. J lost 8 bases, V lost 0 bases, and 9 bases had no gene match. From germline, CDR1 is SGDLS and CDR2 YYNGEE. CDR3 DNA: TGTGCCAGCAGCGTAGAACAGACAGGGGCGCCCGGCTACACCTTC. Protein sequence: CASSVEQTGAPGYTF. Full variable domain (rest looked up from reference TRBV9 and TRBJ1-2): DSGVTQTPKHLITATGQRVTLRCSPRSGDLSVYWYQQSLDQGLQFLIQYYNGEERAKGNILERFSAQQFPDLHSELNLSSLELGDSALYFCASSVEQTGAPGYTFGSGTRLTVV.

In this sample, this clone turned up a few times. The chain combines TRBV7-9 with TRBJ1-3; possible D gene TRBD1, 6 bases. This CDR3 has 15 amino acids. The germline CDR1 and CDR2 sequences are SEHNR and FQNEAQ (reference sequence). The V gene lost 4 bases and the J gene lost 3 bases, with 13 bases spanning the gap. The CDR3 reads CASSSSTGLGNTIYF. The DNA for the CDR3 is TGTGCCAGCAGCTCCAGTACAGGGCTTGGAAACACCATATATTTT.

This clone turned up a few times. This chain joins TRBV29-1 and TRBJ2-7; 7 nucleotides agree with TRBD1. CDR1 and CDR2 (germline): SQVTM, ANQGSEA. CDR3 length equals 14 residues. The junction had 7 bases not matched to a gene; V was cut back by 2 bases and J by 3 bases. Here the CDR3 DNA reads TGCAGCGTTGAAACAGGGGCCCTTGGCTACGAGCAGTACTTC. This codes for CSVETGALGYEQYF.

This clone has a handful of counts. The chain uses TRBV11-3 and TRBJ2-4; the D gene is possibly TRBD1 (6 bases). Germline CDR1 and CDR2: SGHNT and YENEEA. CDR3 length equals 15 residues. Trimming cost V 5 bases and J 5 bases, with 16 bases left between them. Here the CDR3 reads CASSPQQGRENIQYF. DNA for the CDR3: TGTGCCAGCAGCCCGCAACAGGGAAGGGAAAACATTCAGTACTTC. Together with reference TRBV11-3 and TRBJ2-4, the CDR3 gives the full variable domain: EAGVVQSPRYKIIEKKQPVAFWCNPISGHNTLYWYLQNLGQGPELLIRYENEEAVDDSQLPKDRFSAERLKGVDSTLKIQPAELGDSAVYLCASSPQQGRENIQYFGAGTRLSVL.

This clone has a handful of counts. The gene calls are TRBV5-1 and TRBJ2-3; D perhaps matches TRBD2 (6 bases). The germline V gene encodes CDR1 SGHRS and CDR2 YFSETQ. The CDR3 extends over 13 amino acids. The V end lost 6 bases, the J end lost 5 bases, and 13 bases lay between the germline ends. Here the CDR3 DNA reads TGCGCCAGCAATAGCGGAGGGGTAGATACGCAGTATTTT. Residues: CASNSGGVDTQYF. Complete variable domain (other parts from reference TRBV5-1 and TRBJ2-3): KAGVTQTPRYLIKTRGQQVTLSCSPISGHRSVSWYQQTPGQGLQFLFEYFSETQRNKGNFPGRFSGRQFSNSRSEMNVSTLELGDSALYLCASNSGGVDTQYFGPGTRLTVL.

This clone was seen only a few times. CDR3 amino acids: CSVEGQGIRYTF. In DNA, the CDR3 is TGCAGCGTTGAAGGACAGGGGATTCGCTACACCTTC. This chain links TRBV29-1 with TRBJ1-2, with TRBD1 matching over 8 bases. The ends lost 1 base at V and 9 bases at J; junction bases unmatched: 4. Germline CDR1 SQVTM, CDR2 ANQGSEA. The CDR3 length is 12 residues.

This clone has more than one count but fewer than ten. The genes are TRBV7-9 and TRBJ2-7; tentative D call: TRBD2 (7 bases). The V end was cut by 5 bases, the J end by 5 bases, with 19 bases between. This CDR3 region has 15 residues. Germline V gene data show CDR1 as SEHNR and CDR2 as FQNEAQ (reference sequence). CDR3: CASSPTSGGYHEQYF. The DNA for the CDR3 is TGTGCCAGCAGCCCTACCTCGGGGGGCTACCACGAGCAGTACTTC.

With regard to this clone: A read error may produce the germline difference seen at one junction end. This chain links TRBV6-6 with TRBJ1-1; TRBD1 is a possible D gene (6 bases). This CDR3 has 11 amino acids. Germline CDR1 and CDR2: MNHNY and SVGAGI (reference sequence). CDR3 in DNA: TGTGCCATCAGTACAGGGCACGAAGCTTTCTTT. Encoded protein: CAISTGHEAFF.

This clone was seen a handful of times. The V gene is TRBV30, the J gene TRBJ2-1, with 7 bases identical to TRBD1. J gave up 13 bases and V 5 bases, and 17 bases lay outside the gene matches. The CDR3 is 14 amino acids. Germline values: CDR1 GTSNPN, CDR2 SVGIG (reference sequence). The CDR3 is CAWVTGSGSITQFF. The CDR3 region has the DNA TGTGCCTGGGTGACAGGGTCGGGGAGTATAACCCAGTTCTTC.

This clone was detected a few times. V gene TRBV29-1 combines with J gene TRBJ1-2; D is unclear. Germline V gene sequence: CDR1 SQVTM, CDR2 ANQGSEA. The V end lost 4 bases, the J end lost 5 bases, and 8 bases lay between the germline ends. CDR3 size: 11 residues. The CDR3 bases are TGCAGCGTTGGTGGAAGTTATGGCTACACCTTC. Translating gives CSVGGSYGYTF.

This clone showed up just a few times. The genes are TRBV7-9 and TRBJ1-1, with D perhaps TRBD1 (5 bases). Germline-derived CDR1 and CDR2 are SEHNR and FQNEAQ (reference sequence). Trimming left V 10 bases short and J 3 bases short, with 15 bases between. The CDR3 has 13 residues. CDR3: CANAAQGDTEAFF. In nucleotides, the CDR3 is TGTGCCAATGCGGCCCAGGGCGACACTGAAGCTTTCTTT.

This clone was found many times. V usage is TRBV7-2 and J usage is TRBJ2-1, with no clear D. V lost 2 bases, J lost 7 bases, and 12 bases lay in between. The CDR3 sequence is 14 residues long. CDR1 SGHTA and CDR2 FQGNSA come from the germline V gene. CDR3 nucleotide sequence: TGTGCCAGCAGCTTAATTGCAGGTTGGAATGAGCAGTTCTTC. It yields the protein CASSLIAGWNEQFF.

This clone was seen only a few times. CDR3: CEVETEAFF. CDR3 in DNA: TGTGAGGTAGAGACTGAAGCTTTCTTT. The chain employs TRBV28 and TRBJ1-1, with D unclear. The CDR3 length is 9 residues. Germline V lookup: CDR1 MDHEN, CDR2 SYDVKM.

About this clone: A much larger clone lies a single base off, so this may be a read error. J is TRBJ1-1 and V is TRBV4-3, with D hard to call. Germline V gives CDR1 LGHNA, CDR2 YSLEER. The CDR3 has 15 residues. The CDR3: CASSQVAGANTEVFF. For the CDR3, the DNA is TGCGCCAGCAGCCAAGTGGCAGGTGCCAACACTGAAGTTTTCTTT.

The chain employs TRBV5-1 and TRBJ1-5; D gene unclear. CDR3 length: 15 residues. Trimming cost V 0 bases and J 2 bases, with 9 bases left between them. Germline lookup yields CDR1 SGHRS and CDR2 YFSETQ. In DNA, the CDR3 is TGCGCCAGCAGCTTGGAAGGGAGTGGCAATCAGCCCCAGCATTTT. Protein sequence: CASSLEGSGNQPQHF.

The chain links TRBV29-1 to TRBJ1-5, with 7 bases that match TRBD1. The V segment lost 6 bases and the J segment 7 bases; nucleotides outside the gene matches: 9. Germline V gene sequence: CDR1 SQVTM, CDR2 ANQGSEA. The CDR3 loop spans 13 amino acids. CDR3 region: CSVETGKGQPQHF. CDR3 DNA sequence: TGCAGCGTAGAGACAGGGAAAGGGCAGCCCCAGCATTTT.